The TCR beta chain under discussion was sequenced for a study of blood T cell repertoires in COVID-19. Across the study: T cells, B-cell-depleted T cells, or PBMCs provided the cDNA or gDNA that served as material.

In the study's own analysis: Nucleated cell number was recorded as an estimate derived from reference gene primer amplification. Data came from immunoSEQ multiplex PCR; TCRdb stores just in-frame clones and leaves some out. The V and J calls and clone size are taken from that table; D and trimming were inferred from the DNA. The profile covers tens of thousands of clones, with approximately 85% appearing a single time and 27% taken by the ten largest. The V end was cut by 0 bases, the J end by 11 bases, with 17 bases between. The CDR3 covers 14 residues. Per the germline V gene, CDR1 is SGHRS and CDR2 is YFSETQ.

The sample comprised peripheral blood. J is TRBJ1-1 and V is TRBV5-1; D is perhaps TRBD1 (6 bases). The TCR comes from a human donor in a cohort sampled during active COVID-19. The CDR3 sequence: CASSLGGQSVSAFF. As DNA, the CDR3 is TGCGCCAGCAGCTTGGGGGGACAAAGCGTGAGTGCTTTCTTT.